The T cell receptor (beta chain) described here comes from a study of T-cell reconstitution after alpha-beta-depleted transplantation in children listed by TCRdb under 2016. At the level of the whole study: T-cell immune reconstitution after TCRalphabeta/CD19-depleted allogeneic hematopoietic cell transplantation in children was quantitatively tracked in the study by means of TCR repertoire profiling.

Libraries were prepared through PCR. The run used an Illumina HiSeq 2500. TCR libraries were prepared with molecular barcoding, using unique molecular identifiers to normalize TCRbeta repertoire quantification. TCRdb itself trimmed the public reads at Q25 with fastp, ran MiXCR and retained productive beta chains. Entries are consolidated by CDR3 protein sequence, retaining the most common genes and DNA. For this sample the table gives 150,000 to 250,000 distinct CDR3 sequences, of which roughly 15% were detected only once. 13% of the sample is taken by the ten largest. In this sample, this clonotype turned up many times. Its binding antigen is unknown. One base away there is no much larger clone; base qualities are not given. Per the germline V gene, SGHRS is the CDR1 and YFSETQ is the CDR2. The CDR3 runs 15 amino acids, cysteine and phenylalanine included. Only CDR3 DNA remains: 45 bases, in frame from the first base. Trimming at the junction amounts to 0 bases on V and 1 base on J, and the germline ends lie 7 bases apart.

This clonotype was obtained from a human donor who donated a stem cell graft to a child with acute lymphoblastic leukemia. This chain joins TRBV5-1 to TRBJ2-2; no confident D gene assignment can be made. The input for sequencing was PBMCs from the stem cell graft donor, taken from the stem cell graft. CDR3 sequence: CASSLVAGNTGELFF. The DNA sequence is given as TGCGCCAGCAGCTTGGTGGCAGGGAACACCGGGGAGCTGTTTTTT.